A selection of T cell receptor beta chains follows, all from one sample in a study of shared clonotypes between healthy human individuals. TCRdb's copy holds only in-frame clones and misses some; the assay was immunoSEQ multiplex PCR. The sample comprises about 1.4 million clones, approximately 96% of which are singletons, and roughly 1.2% rests with the top ten. The sample taken for sequencing was naive CD4+ T cells sorted from blood. All receptors come from a man aged 25-40 years in good health. Each CDR3 is given with its conserved first and last residue. A D gene is named only where the DNA matches it firmly. Clone size, where shown, is once, few, many, or a class for clones that have expanded.

D	V	size	J	CDR3	DNA
TRBD2	TRBV5-1	.	TRBJ2-1	CASSGTSGSDEQFF	TGCGCCAGCAGCGGGACTAGCGGGAGCGATGAGCAGTTCTTC
.	TRBV19	.	TRBJ1-1	CASSTILGGTEAFF	TGTGCCAGTAGTACCATCCTAGGGGGGACTGAAGCTTTCTTT
.	TRBV7-8	.	TRBJ1-2	CASSLGGNYGYTF	TGTGCCAGCAGCTTAGGGGGAAACTATGGCTACACCTTC
.	TRBV28	.	TRBJ1-3	CASSPQTGMASGNTIYF	TGTGCCAGCAGTCCCCAGACAGGCATGGCTTCTGGAAACACCATATATTTT
.	TRBV5-1	.	TRBJ1-1	CASSSGGRLLEAFF	TGCGCCAGCAGCTCGGGGGGTAGACTCCTTGAAGCTTTCTTT
TRBD1	TRBV5-1	once	TRBJ1-1	CASSSGQGTGGTEAFF	TGCGCCAGCAGCTCGGGACAGGGAACCGGGGGCACTGAAGCTTTCTTT
.	TRBV19	.	TRBJ2-3	CASSISPGYTDTQYF	TGTGCCAGTAGTATAAGCCCGGGGTACACAGATACGCAGTATTTT
TRBD1	TRBV19	.	TRBJ1-5	CASSQGTANNQPQHF	TGTGCCAGTAGCCAAGGGACAGCCAACAATCAGCCCCAGCATTTT
TRBD1	TRBV28	.	TRBJ1-4	CASSTRTGGANNEKLFF	TGTGCCAGCAGCACACGGACAGGGGGCGCGAATAATGAAAAACTGTTTTTT
.	TRBV7-2	.	TRBJ2-1	CASTLRLVGYNEQFF	TGTGCCAGCACCCTCCGACTAGTAGGATACAATGAGCAGTTCTTC
.	TRBV18	.	TRBJ2-1	CASSPAGEQFF	TGTGCCAGCTCGCCGGCAGGGGAGCAGTTCTTC
TRBD2	TRBV15	.	TRBJ2-2	CATLQVSGALNTGELFF	TGTGCCACCCTCCAGGTTAGCGGGGCCCTAAACACCGGGGAGCTGTTTTTT
TRBD2	TRBV10-1	once	TRBJ2-1	CASSATSGKSYNEQFF	TGCGCCAGCAGTGCGACTAGCGGGAAAAGTTACAATGAGCAGTTCTTC
.	TRBV7-9	.	TRBJ1-4	CASSLSFAGLGTTNEKLFF	TGTGCCAGCAGCTTAAGCTTTGCAGGGCTGGGGACAACTAATGAAAAACTGTTTTTT
.	TRBV5-4	.	TRBJ2-5	CASSLPQGGRYQETQYF	TGTGCCAGCAGCTTGCCTCAGGGGGGGAGGTACCAAGAGACCCAGTACTTC
.	TRBV5-1	.	TRBJ1-1	CASSLGGVNTEAFF	TGCGCCAGCAGCTTGGGAGGGGTTAACACTGAAGCTTTCTTT